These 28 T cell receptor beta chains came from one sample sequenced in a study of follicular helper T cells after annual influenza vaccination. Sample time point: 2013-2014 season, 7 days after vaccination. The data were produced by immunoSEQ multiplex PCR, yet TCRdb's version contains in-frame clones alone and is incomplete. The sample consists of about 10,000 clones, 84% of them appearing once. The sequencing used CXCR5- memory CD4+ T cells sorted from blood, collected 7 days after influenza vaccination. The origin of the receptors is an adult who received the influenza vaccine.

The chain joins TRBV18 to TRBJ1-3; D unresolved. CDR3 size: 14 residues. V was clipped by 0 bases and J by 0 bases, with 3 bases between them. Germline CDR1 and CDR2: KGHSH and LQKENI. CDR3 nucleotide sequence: TGTGCCAGCTCACCACCAGCCTCTGGAAACACCATATATTTT. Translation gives CASSPPASGNTIYF.

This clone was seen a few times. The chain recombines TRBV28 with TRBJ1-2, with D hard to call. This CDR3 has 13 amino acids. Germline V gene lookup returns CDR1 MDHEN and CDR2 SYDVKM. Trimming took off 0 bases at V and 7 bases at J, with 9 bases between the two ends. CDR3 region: CASSLWGDGGYTF. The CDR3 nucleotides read TGTGCCAGCAGTTTATGGGGAGACGGTGGCTACACCTTC.

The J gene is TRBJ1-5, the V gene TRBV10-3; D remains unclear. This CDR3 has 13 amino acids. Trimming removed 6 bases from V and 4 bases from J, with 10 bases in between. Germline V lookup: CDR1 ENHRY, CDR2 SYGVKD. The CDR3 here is CAISPEGNQPQHF. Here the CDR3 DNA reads TGTGCCATCAGCCCAGAGGGAAATCAGCCCCAGCATTTT.

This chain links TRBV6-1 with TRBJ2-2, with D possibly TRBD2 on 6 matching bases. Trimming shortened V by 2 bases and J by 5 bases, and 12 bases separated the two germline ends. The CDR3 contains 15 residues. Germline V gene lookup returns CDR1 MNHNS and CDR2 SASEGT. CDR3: CASSERGRNTGELFF. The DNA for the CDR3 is TGTGCCAGCAGTGAAAGAGGGAGGAATACCGGGGAGCTGTTTTTT.

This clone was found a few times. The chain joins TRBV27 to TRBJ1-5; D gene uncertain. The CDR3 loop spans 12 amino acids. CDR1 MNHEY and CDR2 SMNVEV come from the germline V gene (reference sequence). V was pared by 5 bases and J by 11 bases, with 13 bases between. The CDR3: CASSTPRGAQHF. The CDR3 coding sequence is TGTGCCAGCAGTACTCCGCGTGGAGCCCAGCATTTT.

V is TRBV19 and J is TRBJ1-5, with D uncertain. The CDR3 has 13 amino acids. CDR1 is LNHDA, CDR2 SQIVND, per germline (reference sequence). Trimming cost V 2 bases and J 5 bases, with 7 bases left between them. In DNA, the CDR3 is TGTGCCAGTAGTATAAAGGAAGATCAGCCCCAGCATTTT. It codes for CASSIKEDQPQHF.

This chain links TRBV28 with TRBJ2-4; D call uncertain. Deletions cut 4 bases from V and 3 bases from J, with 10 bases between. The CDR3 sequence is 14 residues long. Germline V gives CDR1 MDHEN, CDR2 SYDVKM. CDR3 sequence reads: CASSWRKGKNIQYF. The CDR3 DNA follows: TGTGCCAGCAGTTGGCGGAAGGGCAAAAACATTCAGTACTTC.

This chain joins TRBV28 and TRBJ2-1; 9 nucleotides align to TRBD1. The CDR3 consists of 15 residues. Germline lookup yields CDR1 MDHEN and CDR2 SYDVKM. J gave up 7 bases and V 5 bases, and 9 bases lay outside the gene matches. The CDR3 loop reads CASSQTGTGRNEQFF. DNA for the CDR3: TGTGCCAGCAGTCAGACCGGGACAGGGAGGAATGAGCAGTTCTTC.

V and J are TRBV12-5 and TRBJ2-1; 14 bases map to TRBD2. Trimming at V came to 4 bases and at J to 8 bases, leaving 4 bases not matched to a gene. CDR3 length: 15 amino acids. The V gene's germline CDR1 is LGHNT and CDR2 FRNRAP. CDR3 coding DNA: TGTGCTAGTGGTTCCGGGACTAGCGGGAGTCATGAGCAGTTCTTC. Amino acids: CASGSGTSGSHEQFF.

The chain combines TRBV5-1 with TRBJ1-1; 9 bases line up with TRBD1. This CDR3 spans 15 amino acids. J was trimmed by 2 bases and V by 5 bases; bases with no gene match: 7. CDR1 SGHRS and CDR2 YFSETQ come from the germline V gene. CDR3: CASRWTGATNTEAFF. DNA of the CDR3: TGCGCCAGCAGATGGACAGGGGCTACTAACACTGAAGCTTTCTTT.

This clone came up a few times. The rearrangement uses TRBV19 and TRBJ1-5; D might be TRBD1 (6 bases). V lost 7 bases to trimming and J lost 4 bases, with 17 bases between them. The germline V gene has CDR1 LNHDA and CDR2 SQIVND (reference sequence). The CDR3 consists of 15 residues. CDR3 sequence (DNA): TGTGCCAGTACCGAGACAGGCCGCCTTAATCAGCCCCAGCATTTT. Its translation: CASTETGRLNQPQHF.

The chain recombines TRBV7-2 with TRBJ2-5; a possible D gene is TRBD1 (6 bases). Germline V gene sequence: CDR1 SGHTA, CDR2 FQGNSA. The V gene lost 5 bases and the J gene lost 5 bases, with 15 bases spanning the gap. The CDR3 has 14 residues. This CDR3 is CASSRQGSGETQYF. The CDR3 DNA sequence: TGTGCCAGCAGCCGGCAGGGGTCCGGGGAGACCCAGTACTTC.

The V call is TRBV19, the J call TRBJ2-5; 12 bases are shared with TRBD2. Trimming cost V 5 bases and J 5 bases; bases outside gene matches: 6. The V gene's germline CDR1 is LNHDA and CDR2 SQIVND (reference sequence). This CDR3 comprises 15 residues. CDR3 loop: CASSQTSGSLETQYF. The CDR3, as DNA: TGTGCCAGTAGTCAGACTAGCGGGAGTCTGGAGACCCAGTACTTC.

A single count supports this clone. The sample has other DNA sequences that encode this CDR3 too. CDR3 DNA: TGTGCCAGCAGCTGGTTACCGACAGGGACGAGAAGTGGCTACACCTTC. Amino acids: CASSWLPTGTRSGYTF. The chain recombines TRBV5-8 with TRBJ1-2; 7 nucleotides match TRBD1. This CDR3 has 16 amino acids. V trimming: 3 bases; J trimming: 7 bases; junction bases outside the gene matches: 15. Germline V gene lookup returns CDR1 SGHTS and CDR2 YDEGEE.

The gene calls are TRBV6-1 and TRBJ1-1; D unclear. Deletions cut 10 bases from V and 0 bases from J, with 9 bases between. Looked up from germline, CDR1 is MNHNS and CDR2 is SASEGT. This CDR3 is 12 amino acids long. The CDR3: CATDLMNTEAFF. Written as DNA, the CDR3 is TGTGCCACCGATCTCATGAACACTGAAGCTTTCTTT.

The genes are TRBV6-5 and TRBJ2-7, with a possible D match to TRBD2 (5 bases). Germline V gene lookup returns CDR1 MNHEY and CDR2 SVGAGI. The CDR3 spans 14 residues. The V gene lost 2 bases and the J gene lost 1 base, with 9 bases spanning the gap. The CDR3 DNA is TGTGCCAGCAGTTACCGAGGGATGTCCTACGAGCAGTACTTC. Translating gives CASSYRGMSYEQYF.

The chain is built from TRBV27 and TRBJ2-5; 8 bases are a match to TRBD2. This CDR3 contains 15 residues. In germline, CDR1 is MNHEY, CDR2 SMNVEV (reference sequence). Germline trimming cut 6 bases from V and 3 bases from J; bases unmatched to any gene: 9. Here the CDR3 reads CASSPGLGLKETQYF. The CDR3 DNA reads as TGTGCCAGCAGCCCGGGACTAGGCTTAAAAGAGACCCAGTACTTC.

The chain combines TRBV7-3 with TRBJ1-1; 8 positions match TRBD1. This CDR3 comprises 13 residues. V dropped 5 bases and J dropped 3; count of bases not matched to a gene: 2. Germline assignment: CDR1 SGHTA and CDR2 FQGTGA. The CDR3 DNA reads TGTGCCAGCAGCCTGACAGGGGACACTGAAGCTTTCTTT. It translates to CASSLTGDTEAFF.

CDR3 amino acids: CASSKGLGRGYTF. CDR3 nucleotides: TGTGCCAGCAGTAAGGGATTGGGTCGTGGCTACACCTTC. The J gene is TRBJ1-2, the V gene TRBV28; unclear D gene. Germline loops: CDR1 MDHEN, CDR2 SYDVKM. There are 13 residues in the CDR3. Trimming took off 5 bases at V and 7 bases at J, with 14 bases between the two ends.

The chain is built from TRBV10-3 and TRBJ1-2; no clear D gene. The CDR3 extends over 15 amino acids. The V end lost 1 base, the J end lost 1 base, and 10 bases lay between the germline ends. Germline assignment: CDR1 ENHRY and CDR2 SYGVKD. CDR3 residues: CAISELVASNYGYTF. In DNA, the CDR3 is TGTGCCATCAGTGAGTTAGTGGCCAGTAACTATGGCTACACCTTC.

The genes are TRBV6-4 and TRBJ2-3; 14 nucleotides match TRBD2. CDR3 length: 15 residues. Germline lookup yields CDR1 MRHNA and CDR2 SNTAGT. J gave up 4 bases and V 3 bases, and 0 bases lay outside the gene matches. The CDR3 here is CASSETSGGADTQYF. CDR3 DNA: TGTGCCAGCAGTGAGACTAGCGGGGGGGCAGATACGCAGTATTTT.

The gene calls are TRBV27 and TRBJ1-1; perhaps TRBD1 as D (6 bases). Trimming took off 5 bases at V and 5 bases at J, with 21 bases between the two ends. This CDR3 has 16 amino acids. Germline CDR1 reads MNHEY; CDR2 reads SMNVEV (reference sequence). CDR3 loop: CASSPRWRGRVTEAFF. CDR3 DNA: TGTGCCAGCAGTCCAAGATGGAGGGGGAGGGTGACTGAAGCTTTCTTT.

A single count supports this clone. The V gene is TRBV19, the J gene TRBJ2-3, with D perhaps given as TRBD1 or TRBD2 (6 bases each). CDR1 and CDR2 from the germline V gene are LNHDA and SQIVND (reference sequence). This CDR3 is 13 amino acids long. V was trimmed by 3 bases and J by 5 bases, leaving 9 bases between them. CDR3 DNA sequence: TGTGCCAGTAGTATCGGAGGGGGAGATACGCAGTATTTT. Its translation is CASSIGGGDTQYF.

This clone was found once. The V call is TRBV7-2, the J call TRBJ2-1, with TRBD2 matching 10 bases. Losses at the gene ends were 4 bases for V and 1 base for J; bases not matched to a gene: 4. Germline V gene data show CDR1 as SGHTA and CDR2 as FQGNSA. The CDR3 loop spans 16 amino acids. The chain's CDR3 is CASSSSGGYSYNEQFF. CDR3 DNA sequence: TGTGCCAGCAGCTCTAGCGGGGGATATTCCTACAATGAGCAGTTCTTC.

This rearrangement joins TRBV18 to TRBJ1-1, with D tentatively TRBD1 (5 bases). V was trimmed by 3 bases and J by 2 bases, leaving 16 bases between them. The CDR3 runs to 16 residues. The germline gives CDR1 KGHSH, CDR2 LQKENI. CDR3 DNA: TGTGCCAGCTCACCGGGGGAGGGGATAATAAACACTGAAGCTTTCTTT. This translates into CASSPGEGIINTEAFF.

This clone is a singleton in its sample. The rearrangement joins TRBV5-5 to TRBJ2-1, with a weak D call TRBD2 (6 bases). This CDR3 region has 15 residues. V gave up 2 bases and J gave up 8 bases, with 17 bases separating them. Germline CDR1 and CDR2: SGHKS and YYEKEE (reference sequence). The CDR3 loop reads CASSFQLVGGDEQFF. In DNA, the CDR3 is TGTGCCAGCAGCTTCCAACTAGTCGGGGGTGATGAGCAGTTCTTC.

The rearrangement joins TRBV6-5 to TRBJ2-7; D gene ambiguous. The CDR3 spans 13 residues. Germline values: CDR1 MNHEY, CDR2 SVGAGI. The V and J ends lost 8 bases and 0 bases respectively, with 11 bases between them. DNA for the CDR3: TGTGCCAGCGGACGCGAAAGCTCCTACGAGCAGTACTTC. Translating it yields CASGRESSYEQYF.

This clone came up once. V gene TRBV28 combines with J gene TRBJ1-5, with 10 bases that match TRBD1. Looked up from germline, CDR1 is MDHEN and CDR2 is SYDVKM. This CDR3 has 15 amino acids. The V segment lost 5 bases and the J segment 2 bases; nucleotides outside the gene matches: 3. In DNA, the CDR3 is TGTGCCAGCAGTCCGGGGACAGGGGGCAATCAGCCCCAGCATTTT. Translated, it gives CASSPGTGGNQPQHF.